The 8 T cell receptor beta chains below all came from one sample that was sequenced in a study of blood T cell repertoires in COVID-19. The method was immunoSEQ multiplex PCR; TCRdb's version includes in-frame clones alone and lacks a portion of them. The sample lists about 150,000 clones, around 82% seen once, with 0.55% to 0.75% in the top ten. Sequencing was performed on peripheral blood. The origin of the receptors is a man in his sixties with COVID-19, enrolled during active disease.

The chain employs TRBV19 and TRBJ2-6; 8 bases align to TRBD1. The germline V gene encodes CDR1 LNHDA and CDR2 SQIVND (reference sequence). Trimming at V came to 5 bases and at J to 2 bases, leaving 5 bases not matched to a gene. The CDR3 consists of 16 residues. The CDR3 loop is CASSPQGAAGANVLTF. CDR3 nucleotide sequence: TGTGCCAGTAGTCCCCAGGGGGCAGCTGGGGCCAACGTCCTGACTTTC. The whole variable domain, filled in from reference TRBV19 and TRBJ2-6, reads DGGITQSPKYLFRKEGQNVTLSCEQNLNHDAMYWYRQDPGQGLRLIYYSQIVNDFQKGDIAEGYSVSREKKESFPLTVTSAQKNPTAFYLCASSPQGAAGANVLTFGAGSRLTVL.

This CDR3 is CASSSHTNTGELFF. In DNA, the CDR3 is TGTGCCAGCAGCTCCCACACGAACACCGGGGAGCTGTTTTTT. The rearrangement links TRBV11-2 to TRBJ2-2; no clear D. CDR3 length: 14 amino acids. The V end lost 4 bases, the J end lost 0 bases, and 6 bases lay between the germline ends. Germline CDR1 reads SGHAT; CDR2 reads FQNNGV.

The chain carries TRBV27 and TRBJ1-6; 9 nucleotides agree with TRBD1. With V trimmed by 4 bases and J by 10 bases, 20 bases remained unmatched. The V gene's germline CDR1 is MNHEY and CDR2 SMNVEV (reference sequence). The CDR3 spans 19 residues. The CDR3: CASSYSIMPGQGGQSPLHF. In DNA form, the CDR3 reads TGTGCCAGCAGTTACTCAATCATGCCGGGACAGGGAGGGCAATCACCCCTCCACTTT.

Only a few counts were recorded for this clone. This rearrangement joins TRBV19 to TRBJ1-1, with TRBD1 as a possible D gene (6 bases). Germline CDR1 is LNHDA and CDR2 is SQIVND (reference sequence). V was clipped by 6 bases and J by 0 bases, with 11 bases between them. The CDR3 covers 14 residues. As DNA, the CDR3 is TGTGCCAGTAGCCACAGGGAAGTGAACACTGAAGCTTTCTTT. Its translation: CASSHREVNTEAFF. The full variable domain, its missing parts supplied by reference TRBV19 and TRBJ1-1, is DGGITQSPKYLFRKEGQNVTLSCEQNLNHDAMYWYRQDPGQGLRLIYYSQIVNDFQKGDIAEGYSVSREKKESFPLTVTSAQKNPTAFYLCASSHREVNTEAFFGQGTRLTVV.

This clone was counted between two and nine times. The V call is TRBV7-2, the J call TRBJ2-7, with 8 positions matching TRBD1. CDR1 and CDR2 (germline): SGHTA, FQGNSA. The CDR3 covers 16 residues. J gave up 5 bases and V 1 base, and 10 bases lay outside the gene matches. As DNA, the CDR3 is TGTGCCAGCAGCTTAGTGGTTGGACAGGGATACCACGAGCAGTACTTC. It specifies CASSLVVGQGYHEQYF. The full variable domain, completed using reference TRBV7-2 and TRBJ2-7, is GAGVSQSPSNKVTEKGKDVELRCDPISGHTALYWYRQSLGQGLEFLIYFQGNSAPDKSGLPSDRFSAERTGGSVSTLTIQRTQQEDSAVYLCASSLVVGQGYHEQYFGPGTRLTVT.

The rearrangement joins TRBV28 to TRBJ2-5, with 11 bases matching TRBD1. The CDR3 extends over 14 amino acids. Germline V gene lookup returns CDR1 MDHEN and CDR2 SYDVKM. V lost 10 bases, J lost 6 bases, and 10 bases stayed unmatched. DNA of the CDR3: TGTGCCACCCTAGGACAGGGGGCTCGGCAGACCCAGTACTTC. Its translation is CATLGQGARQTQYF.

This chain uses TRBV30 with TRBJ2-5, with TRBD2 as a possible D gene (6 bases). Germline assignment: CDR1 GTSNPN and CDR2 SVGIG (reference sequence). This CDR3 is 14 amino acids long. Between the trimmed V and J ends, which lost 3 bases and 2 bases, there was a span of 13 bases. The CDR3 sequence: CAWRKGTPQETQYF. The CDR3 nucleotides read TGTGCCTGGAGGAAAGGGACTCCTCAAGAGACCCAGTACTTC.

The chain employs TRBV28 and TRBJ1-6, with D perhaps matching TRBD1 (6 bases). From germline, CDR1 is MDHEN and CDR2 SYDVKM. V lost 0 bases, J lost 9 bases, and 15 bases lay in between. The CDR3 runs to 16 residues. The CDR3 DNA sequence: TGTGCCAGCAGTTTATGGAAGATGACAGGCGGTTCACCCCTCCACTTT. Its protein product is CASSLWKMTGGSPLHF.